One sample yielded the 11 T cell receptor beta chains listed below, sequenced in a study of long-term antiretroviral therapy in people with HIV. With survey level as its setting, the immunoSEQ assay was v3.0. The data were produced by immunoSEQ multiplex PCR, yet TCRdb's version contains in-frame clones alone and is incomplete. The sample has about 25,000 clones, 75% to 85% seen once; the top ten hold approximately 4.9%. The material was unsorted PBMCs, obtained 0.5 years after starting antiretroviral therapy. The receptors here all came from a woman aged 35 to 49 with HIV.

This clone was recorded a few times. The rearrangement links TRBV28 to TRBJ1-1; D gene uncertain. This CDR3 contains 13 residues. Germline values: CDR1 MDHEN, CDR2 SYDVKM. V dropped 5 bases and J dropped 1 base, with 8 bases sitting between them. The CDR3 bases are TGTGCCAGCAGTGTTGACTGGAACACTGAAGCTTTCTTT. It encodes CASSVDWNTEAFF.

The genes are TRBV2 and TRBJ2-1, with D perhaps assigned TRBD1 or TRBD2 (5 bases each). The germline V and J ends were trimmed by 5 bases and 9 bases, with 26 bases remaining between them. CDR3 size: 17 residues. The germline V gene has CDR1 SNHLY and CDR2 FYNNEI. This CDR3 reads CASSPVGTAVVSSEQFF. In DNA form, the CDR3 reads TGTGCCAGCAGTCCCGTCGGGACCGCCGTTGTTTCAAGTGAGCAGTTCTTC.

The CDR3 DNA follows: TGCGCCAGCAGCCGTGGGGGGGGTCAAGAGGAGCAGTACTTC. Encoded protein: CASSRGGGQEEQYF. This chain joins TRBV5-1 and TRBJ2-7; TRBD2 agrees at 7 bases. Germline V gene data show CDR1 as SGHRS and CDR2 as YFSETQ. V was pared by 4 bases and J by 7 bases, with 11 bases of the junction left unmatched. This CDR3 spans 14 amino acids.

This chain links TRBV5-1 with TRBJ2-5, with TRBD2 matching over 8 bases. The CDR3 consists of 14 residues. J gave up 10 bases and V 2 bases, and 10 bases lay outside the gene matches. Germline values: CDR1 SGHRS, CDR2 YFSETQ. CDR3 DNA sequence: TGCGCCAGCAGCTTCGCAGCGGGGGAGTTAAGCCAGTACTTC. Translated: CASSFAAGELSQYF.

This clone was picked up one time. The genes are TRBV18 and TRBJ2-7; D is unclear. Germline CDR1 and CDR2: KGHSH and LQKENI. The CDR3 loop spans 14 amino acids. The V end lost 9 bases, the J end lost 0 bases, and 15 bases lay between the germline ends. CDR3 coding DNA: TGTGCCAGTCTTGACTCCCGGAGCTCCTACGAGCAGTACTTC. It codes for CASLDSRSSYEQYF. The full variable domain, its missing parts supplied by reference TRBV18 and TRBJ2-7, is NAGVMQNPRHLVRRRGQEARLRCSPMKGHSHVYWYRQLPEEGLKFMVYLQKENIIDESGMPKERFSAEFPKEGPSILRIQQVVRGDSAAYFCASLDSRSSYEQYFGPGTRLTVT.

This chain connects TRBV5-4 to TRBJ1-1; D may be TRBD1 (6 bases). V dropped 2 bases and J dropped 2 bases, with 7 bases sitting between them. Looked up from germline, CDR1 is SGHNT and CDR2 is YYREEE (reference sequence). There are 13 residues in the CDR3. The CDR3 nucleotides read TGTGCCAGCAGCTTACAGGGAAACACTGAAGCTTTCTTT. This codes for CASSLQGNTEAFF.

The chain has TRBV7-2 and TRBJ2-5; D not certain. The V end was cut by 1 base, the J end by 3 bases, with 6 bases between. Per the germline V gene, CDR1 is SGHTA and CDR2 is FQGNSA. The CDR3 contains 13 residues. Written as DNA, the CDR3 is TGTGCCAGCAGCTTAGGCTACAAAGAGACCCAGTACTTC. Translating it yields CASSLGYKETQYF.

This clone was seen only once. J is TRBJ2-3 and V is TRBV10-3; weak D call: TRBD2 (7 bases). The CDR3 is 14 residues long. Germline V gene data show CDR1 as ENHRY and CDR2 as SYGVKD. Trimming stripped 4 bases from V and 4 bases from J, with 12 bases between. CDR3 sequence (DNA): TGTGCCATCAGTGGGAGGGGGGGCGCAGATACGCAGTATTTT. Its translation is CAISGRGGADTQYF.

CDR3 sequence: CASSLRNTIYF. CDR3 bases: TGTGCCAGCAGCTTAAGAAACACCATATATTTT. V and J are TRBV7-8 and TRBJ1-3; D is uncertain. V shed 2 bases and J shed 5 bases, with 1 base lying between them. This CDR3 spans 11 amino acids. Germline V gene lookup returns CDR1 SGHVS and CDR2 FQNEAQ.

This clone appeared once. This chain joins TRBV21-1 and TRBJ1-5. TRBV21-1 is annotated as a pseudogene. The CDR3 runs 15 residues. CDR3 amino acids: CASIPSGSRNQPQHF. The CDR3 nucleotides read TGTGCCAGCATCCCTTCCGGTAGCCGCAATCAGCCCCAGCATTTT.

The V call is TRBV4-2, the J call TRBJ2-7, with D possibly TRBD1 on 6 matching bases. CDR3 length: 21 residues. With 0 bases removed from V and 2 bases from J, the gap between germline ends came to 29 bases. The germline CDR1 and CDR2 sequences are LGHNA and YNFKEQ. DNA for the CDR3: TGTGCCAGCAGCCAAGAAATTTCCCCGGGCAGGGGAACAATTAGTCCCTACGAGCAGTACTTC. Protein: CASSQEISPGRGTISPYEQYF.